A single sample is the source of the 8 T cell receptor beta chains below, sequenced in a study of shared clonotypes between healthy human individuals. Here immunoSEQ multiplex PCR was the method, and the copy in TCRdb shows in-frame clones only, minus some. The table lists roughly 2.6 million clones, just over 90% of them singletons. The sequenced sample was naive CD4+ T cells sorted from blood. As for subset: CD45RA+ positively selected. These receptors all stem from a man between 18 and 29 years old in good health.

The J gene is TRBJ1-1, the V gene TRBV10-3; maybe TRBD1 (5 bases). V dropped 0 bases and J dropped 10 bases, with 12 bases sitting between them. The CDR3 has 13 residues. CDR1 and CDR2 (germline): ENHRY, SYGVKD. The CDR3 DNA follows: TGTGCCATCAGTGAGTCCCAGGGAGGGGCAGCTTTCTTT. Translation: CAISESQGGAAFF.

The chain has TRBV11-3 and TRBJ2-1, with TRBD2 matching 7 bases. The junction had 8 bases not matched to a gene; V was cut back by 0 bases and J by 0 bases. The CDR3 totals 18 residues. Germline loops: CDR1 SGHNT, CDR2 YENEEA. The CDR3 region has the DNA TGTGCCAGCAGCTTAGATCTAGCGGCGGGGAGCTCCTACAATGAGCAGTTCTTC. Protein product: CASSLDLAAGSSYNEQFF.

The chain carries TRBV5-6 and TRBJ1-4, with 8 bases matching TRBD1. CDR1 and CDR2 from the germline V gene are SGHDT and YYEEEE. Trimming at V came to 3 bases and at J to 6 bases, leaving 4 bases not matched to a gene. This CDR3 is 14 amino acids long. The CDR3 DNA reads as TGTGCCAGCAGCTCCGGACAGGGCTATGAAAAACTGTTTTTT. Amino acid sequence: CASSSGQGYEKLFF.

The chain couples TRBV15 to TRBJ1-5, with 9 bases matching TRBD1. Trimming at V came to 2 bases and at J to 0 bases, leaving 17 bases not matched to a gene. This CDR3 region has 21 residues. Germline-derived CDR1 and CDR2 are LNHNV and YYDKDF (reference sequence). CDR3 protein: CATSRKTNGTGWGISNQPQHF. DNA of the CDR3: TGTGCCACCAGCAGAAAGACGAACGGGACAGGGTGGGGGATTAGCAATCAGCCCCAGCATTTT.

Comment on this clone: Germline and junction disagree at one end, which may indicate a read error. The rearrangement links TRBV6-1 to TRBJ2-7; TRBD2 aligns across 7 bases. The V gene's germline CDR1 is MNHNS and CDR2 SASEGT. The CDR3 consists of 16 residues. The CDR3 spells CASSEIRGGPSHEQYF. The CDR3 DNA sequence: TGTGCCAGCAGTGAAATTAGGGGAGGGCCCTCCCACGAGCAGTACTTC.

The rearrangement links TRBV7-2 to TRBJ2-5; D call uncertain. The CDR3 has 15 amino acids. CDR1 is SGHTA and CDR2 is FQGNSA in the germline V gene. Trimming took 0 bases from V and 2 from J, leaving 10 bases between them. CDR3 DNA: TGTGCCAGCAGCTTAGCGTCGGCAGCACAAGAGACCCAGTACTTC. This codes for CASSLASAAQETQYF. The complete variable domain, with remaining parts taken from reference TRBV7-2 and TRBJ2-5, reads GAGVSQSPSNKVTEKGKDVELRCDPISGHTALYWYRQSLGQGLEFLIYFQGNSAPDKSGLPSDRFSAERTGGSVSTLTIQRTQQEDSAVYLCASSLASAAQETQYFGPGTRLLVL.

The chain joins TRBV5-1 to TRBJ2-7, with 7 bases identical to TRBD1. The germline V gene encodes CDR1 SGHRS and CDR2 YFSETQ. With 4 bases clipped from V and 5 bases from J, the junction kept 9 bases outside the gene matches. There are 14 residues in the CDR3. CDR3 loop: CASSGEGGMNEQYF. Here the CDR3 DNA reads TGCGCCAGCAGCGGGGAAGGGGGCATGAACGAGCAGTACTTC.

The chain joins TRBV19 to TRBJ2-3; TRBD2 aligns across 7 bases. From germline, CDR1 is LNHDA and CDR2 SQIVND (reference sequence). The CDR3 loop spans 16 amino acids. J lost 0 bases, V lost 3 bases, and 6 bases had no gene match. The CDR3 is CASSILSGVSTDTQYF. CDR3 coding DNA: TGTGCCAGTAGTATCCTGAGCGGGGTTAGCACAGATACGCAGTATTTT.